This TCR beta chain was recorded in a study of Ad26.COV2.S vaccination and SARS-CoV-2 variants. Study in general: Doses of Ad26.COV2.S were injected into muscle once or twice, 56 days apart. Study results and limitations: Assessments of TCR breadth and depth may have underestimated the total T cell responses.

V dropped 0 bases and J dropped 2 bases, with 6 bases sitting between them. CDR1 LGHDT and CDR2 YNNKEL come from the germline V gene (reference sequence). The CDR3 length is 14 residues. Worth noting for this clone: The antigen is undetermined.

Some clones are missing from TCRdb's copy, which holds only in-frame ones; the method was immunoSEQ multiplex PCR. Seen here are 400,000 to 450,000 clones, 90% observed once, and the top ten hold around 4.2%. Described treatment: some 20 received Ad26.COV2.S at low or high dose, single or two shots; about 5 received placebo; per-sample allocation not given. Samples were taken on day 63 after the first vaccine or placebo injection. This clonotype was obtained from a person aged 18-65 years who received the Ad26.COV2.S COVID-19 vaccine or a placebo. This material consisted of peripheral blood, taken in a trial of Ad26.COV2.S vaccine versus placebo. V gene TRBV3-1 (or the pseudogene TRBV3-2) combines with J gene TRBJ2-3, with D unclear. The CDR3 bases are TGTGCCAGCAGCCAAGACACATACACAGATACGCAGTATTTT. Its protein product is CASSQDTYTDTQYF.